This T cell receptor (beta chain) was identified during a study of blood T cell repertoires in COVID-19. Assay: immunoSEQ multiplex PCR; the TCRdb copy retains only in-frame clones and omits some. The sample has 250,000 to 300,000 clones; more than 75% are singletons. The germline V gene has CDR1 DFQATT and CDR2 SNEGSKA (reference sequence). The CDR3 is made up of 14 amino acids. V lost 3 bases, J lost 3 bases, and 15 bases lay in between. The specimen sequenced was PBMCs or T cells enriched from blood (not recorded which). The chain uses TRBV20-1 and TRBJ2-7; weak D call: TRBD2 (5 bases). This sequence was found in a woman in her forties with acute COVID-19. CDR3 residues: CSASEGPRVYEQYF. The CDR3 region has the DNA TGCAGTGCTAGTGAGGGTCCCCGGGTCTACGAGCAGTACTTC.